Listed below are T cell receptor beta chains from one sample, sequenced in a study of blood T cells in healthy people across ages. TCRdb re-derived calls from the 5' RACE reads in MiXCR, one entry per CDR3 protein. The data show about 970,000 distinct CDR3 sequences, just over 50% seen once. Sequenced input: blood. These receptors originate from a woman in her fifties or sixties in good health. Both conserved end residues are part of each CDR3. A D gene is named only where the DNA matches it firmly. Size values are once, few and many counts, or a class for expanded clones, and some rows have none.

CDR3nt: TGCAGCGTCGCAGCTGCGAACACCGGGGAGCTGTTTTTT
CDR3aa: CSVAAANTGELFF
abundance: -
d_gene: -
v_gene: TRBV29-1
j_gene: TRBJ2-2

CDR3nt: TGTGCCAGCAGTTTAGATGAACAGGTTTACAATGAGCAGTTCTTC
CDR3aa: CASSLDEQVYNEQFF
abundance: -
d_gene: -
v_gene: TRBV12-3/TRBV12-4
j_gene: TRBJ2-1

CDR3nt: TGTGCCAGCACCTTATGGGAGACTAATCCCGAGCAGTACTTC
CDR3aa: CASTLWETNPEQYF
abundance: few
d_gene: -
v_gene: TRBV6-2/TRBV6-3
j_gene: TRBJ2-7

CDR3nt: TGTGCCACCAGTGACCTCGCCGCTACCCACTCCTACAATGAGCAGTTCTTC
CDR3aa: CATSDLAATHSYNEQFF
abundance: few
d_gene: -
v_gene: TRBV24-1
j_gene: TRBJ2-1

CDR3nt: TGTGCCACCAGTCGGGGTGACGGACTAACGAACACCGGGGAGCTGTTTTTT
CDR3aa: CATSRGDGLTNTGELFF
abundance: -
d_gene: -
v_gene: TRBV24-1
j_gene: TRBJ2-2

CDR3nt: TGTGCCAGCAGCTTAGCGGAGGCCACAGATACGCAGTATTTT
CDR3aa: CASSLAEATDTQYF
abundance: -
d_gene: -
v_gene: TRBV7-2
j_gene: TRBJ2-3

CDR3nt: TGTGCCAGCAGTTCCTCTGGGGGATTGGTCGAGCAGTACTTC
CDR3aa: CASSSSGGLVEQYF
abundance: many
d_gene: -
v_gene: TRBV28
j_gene: TRBJ2-7

CDR3nt: TGCGCCAGCAGCCAAGACCGGGTGGGCGGTGGCCAAGAGACCCAGTACTTC
CDR3aa: CASSQDRVGGGQETQYF
abundance: few
d_gene: -
v_gene: TRBV4-1
j_gene: TRBJ2-5

CDR3nt: TGTGCCAGCAGTTTCAGGGCAGGCTCCTACGAGCAGTACTTC
CDR3aa: CASSFRAGSYEQYF
abundance: few
d_gene: -
v_gene: TRBV12-3/TRBV12-4
j_gene: TRBJ2-7

CDR3nt: TGTGCCAGCAGCGTTCATACCGGGGAGCTGTTTTTT
CDR3aa: CASSVHTGELFF
abundance: -
d_gene: -
v_gene: TRBV9
j_gene: TRBJ2-2

CDR3nt: TGTGCCAGCAGTCGCGCTGACTCCTACGAGCAGTACTTC
CDR3aa: CASSRADSYEQYF
abundance: few
d_gene: -
v_gene: TRBV6-5
j_gene: TRBJ2-7

CDR3nt: TGCGCCAGCAGACCCGATACAGGGGTACAAGAGACCCAGTACTTC
CDR3aa: CASRPDTGVQETQYF
abundance: -
d_gene: TRBD1
v_gene: TRBV5-1
j_gene: TRBJ2-5

CDR3nt: TGTGCCAGCAGCTTAGCCGGTAACACCTACGAGCAGTACTTC
CDR3aa: CASSLAGNTYEQYF
abundance: -
d_gene: -
v_gene: TRBV7-2
j_gene: TRBJ2-7

CDR3nt: TGTGCCAGCAGCCGGCTTGCGGGACAGGGACAGGGTTACGAGCAGTACTTC
CDR3aa: CASSRLAGQGQGYEQYF
abundance: -
d_gene: TRBD1
v_gene: TRBV7-6
j_gene: TRBJ2-7

CDR3nt: TGTGCCAGCTCACCAAGAGACGTAGCCAAAAACATTCAGTACTTC
CDR3aa: CASSPRDVAKNIQYF
abundance: -
d_gene: -
v_gene: TRBV18
j_gene: TRBJ2-4

CDR3nt: TGTGCCACCAGCAGAGATGGCTCCCGAACCTACGAGCAGTACTTC
CDR3aa: CATSRDGSRTYEQYF
abundance: -
d_gene: -
v_gene: TRBV15
j_gene: TRBJ2-7

CDR3nt: TGCGCCAGCAGCTTTGGCAGGGAAGCGACCCAGTACTTC
CDR3aa: CASSFGREATQYF
abundance: -
d_gene: -
v_gene: TRBV4-1
j_gene: TRBJ2-5

CDR3nt: TGCAGCGTCGACAGGGCTAGACTAGGCGGGAATGAGCAGTACTTC
CDR3aa: CSVDRARLGGNEQYF
abundance: -
d_gene: -
v_gene: TRBV29-1
j_gene: TRBJ2-7

CDR3nt: TGTGCCAGCAGTTTTCCCTATCCAGCGGAGGTGAGCGATACGCAGTATTTT
CDR3aa: CASSFPYPAEVSDTQYF
abundance: few
d_gene: -
v_gene: TRBV4-2
j_gene: TRBJ2-3

CDR3nt: TGCGCCAGCACCCAATATTCAGGGCCCGACGAAAAACTGTTTTTT
CDR3aa: CASTQYSGPDEKLFF
abundance: few
d_gene: -
v_gene: TRBV4-1
j_gene: TRBJ1-4

CDR3nt: TGTGCCAGCAGTCACTCGACACTCACAGATACGCAGTATTTT
CDR3aa: CASSHSTLTDTQYF
abundance: -
d_gene: -
v_gene: TRBV28
j_gene: TRBJ2-3

CDR3nt: TGCAGTGCTAGAGATTTCGCTGGCAGGGGCACCGGGGAGCTGTTTTTT
CDR3aa: CSARDFAGRGTGELFF
abundance: -
d_gene: -
v_gene: TRBV20-1
j_gene: TRBJ2-2

CDR3nt: TGTGCCAGCAGTAACCCGGGACTAGGAGTTTATGAGCAGTTCTTC
CDR3aa: CASSNPGLGVYEQFF
abundance: few
d_gene: TRBD2
v_gene: TRBV12-3/TRBV12-4
j_gene: TRBJ2-1

CDR3nt: TGCGCCGGCAGCTTCTTGTCGAGCACAGATACGCAGTATTTT
CDR3aa: CAGSFLSSTDTQYF
abundance: -
d_gene: -
v_gene: TRBV5-1
j_gene: TRBJ2-3

CDR3nt: TGTGCCACCAGCAGAGCAGGGGTTAATGGCTACACCTTC
CDR3aa: CATSRAGVNGYTF
abundance: -
d_gene: -
v_gene: TRBV15
j_gene: TRBJ1-2

CDR3nt: TGTGCCAGCAGTTTTCGCTCATACAGTAGCTCCTACGAGCAGTACTTC
CDR3aa: CASSFRSYSSSYEQYF
abundance: -
d_gene: -
v_gene: TRBV12-3/TRBV12-4
j_gene: TRBJ2-7

CDR3nt: TGTGCCAGCAGTTATATCGCGGGCGGGGAGACCCAGTACTTC
CDR3aa: CASSYIAGGETQYF
abundance: -
d_gene: -
v_gene: TRBV6-5
j_gene: TRBJ2-5

CDR3nt: TGTGCCTGGAGTGAGCGTAGACTTTATGGCTACACCTTC
CDR3aa: CAWSERRLYGYTF
abundance: few
d_gene: -
v_gene: TRBV30
j_gene: TRBJ1-2

CDR3nt: TGTGCCAGCAGCGTGACTAGCGTTAACACAGATACGCAGTATTTT
CDR3aa: CASSVTSVNTDTQYF
abundance: -
d_gene: TRBD2
v_gene: TRBV9
j_gene: TRBJ2-3

CDR3nt: TGTGCCCCCGGGGGCTACACCTTC
CDR3aa: CAPGGYTF
abundance: -
d_gene: -
v_gene: TRBV7-9
j_gene: TRBJ1-2

CDR3nt: TGTGCCAGCTCCACCGGGACTAACTACTACGAGCAGTACTTC
CDR3aa: CASSTGTNYYEQYF
abundance: -
d_gene: TRBD2
v_gene: TRBV6-6
j_gene: TRBJ2-7

CDR3nt: TGCAGTGCTAGAGATCCAAGACTAGCGGGAGGATCTGAGCAGTTCTTC
CDR3aa: CSARDPRLAGGSEQFF
abundance: once
d_gene: TRBD2
v_gene: TRBV20-1
j_gene: TRBJ2-1

CDR3nt: TGCGCCAGCAGCCAAGCTTTGGCGGGCACTGAAGCTTTCTTT
CDR3aa: CASSQALAGTEAFF
abundance: -
d_gene: -
v_gene: TRBV4-1
j_gene: TRBJ1-1

CDR3nt: TGTGCCAGCAGTTTAAAATGGGATCAGCCCCAGCATTTT
CDR3aa: CASSLKWDQPQHF
abundance: -
d_gene: -
v_gene: TRBV27
j_gene: TRBJ1-5

CDR3nt: TGTGCCAGCAGCGGGACAGGGTTTAATCAAGAGACCCAGTACTTC
CDR3aa: CASSGTGFNQETQYF
abundance: -
d_gene: TRBD1
v_gene: TRBV11-1
j_gene: TRBJ2-5

CDR3nt: TGTGCCACCAGCCGGCCTGGGGGAAGCCATGAGCAGTTCTTC
CDR3aa: CATSRPGGSHEQFF
abundance: -
d_gene: -
v_gene: TRBV24-1
j_gene: TRBJ2-1

CDR3nt: TGTGCCAGCAGGCGACTCGGAGATACGCAGTATTTT
CDR3aa: CASRRLGDTQYF
abundance: -
d_gene: -
v_gene: TRBV6-2/TRBV6-3
j_gene: TRBJ2-3

CDR3nt: TGCGCCAGCAGCTTGGGACAGGATTTCTCTGGGGCCAACGTCCTGACTTTC
CDR3aa: CASSLGQDFSGANVLTF
abundance: few
d_gene: -
v_gene: TRBV5-1
j_gene: TRBJ2-6

CDR3nt: TGTGCCACCTATCGAGCGGGTTTCTCCTACGAGCAGTACTTC
CDR3aa: CATYRAGFSYEQYF
abundance: -
d_gene: -
v_gene: TRBV6-5
j_gene: TRBJ2-7

CDR3nt: TGTGCCAGCACCACCGAAGGGTTTTCGGCTGAAGCTTTCTTT
CDR3aa: CASTTEGFSAEAFF
abundance: -
d_gene: -
v_gene: TRBV3-1
j_gene: TRBJ1-1

CDR3nt: TGTGCCACCAGGACACAGCAGGGGACGTTGGGCTACGAGCAGTACTTC
CDR3aa: CATRTQQGTLGYEQYF
abundance: -
d_gene: -
v_gene: TRBV10-3
j_gene: TRBJ2-7

CDR3nt: TGCAGTGTGGCCCAGCCTAATCGGGCGCAGTATTTT
CDR3aa: CSVAQPNRAQYF
abundance: -
d_gene: -
v_gene: TRBV20-1
j_gene: TRBJ2-3

CDR3nt: TGTGCCAGCAGCGTAAGGTTCCGGGAGGGTGTTGTTGATACGCAGTATTTT
CDR3aa: CASSVRFREGVVDTQYF
abundance: -
d_gene: TRBD2
v_gene: TRBV7-8
j_gene: TRBJ2-3

CDR3nt: TGTGCCAGCACCAAGTTACGAAAGAGCGGGAAAGTTGAGACCCAGTACTTC
CDR3aa: CASTKLRKSGKVETQYF
abundance: few
d_gene: TRBD2
v_gene: TRBV6-2/TRBV6-3
j_gene: TRBJ2-5

CDR3nt: TGCAGTGCTAGTGCCCAAGAGACCCAGTACTTC
CDR3aa: CSASAQETQYF
abundance: few
d_gene: -
v_gene: TRBV20-1
j_gene: TRBJ2-5

CDR3nt: TGCAGTGGATCAGGACGGTCAGGTTTAGGCTACGAGCAGTACTTC
CDR3aa: CSGSGRSGLGYEQYF
abundance: once
d_gene: -
v_gene: TRBV20-1
j_gene: TRBJ2-7

CDR3nt: TGTGCCAGCTCACCAAACCCGGATACCTACGAGCAGTACTTC
CDR3aa: CASSPNPDTYEQYF
abundance: -
d_gene: -
v_gene: TRBV18
j_gene: TRBJ2-7

CDR3nt: TGTGCCAGCAGCCCCCCTAGCCAGAGTGAAGCTTTCTTT
CDR3aa: CASSPPSQSEAFF
abundance: few
d_gene: -
v_gene: TRBV9
j_gene: TRBJ1-1

CDR3nt: TGTGCCACCCTGCCCGCAGATACGCAGTATTTT
CDR3aa: CATLPADTQYF
abundance: few
d_gene: -
v_gene: TRBV7-9
j_gene: TRBJ2-3

CDR3nt: TGCAGCGTCCCCGGGACAGGGTCTGGCTACACCTTC
CDR3aa: CSVPGTGSGYTF
abundance: -
d_gene: TRBD1
v_gene: TRBV29-1
j_gene: TRBJ1-2

CDR3nt: TGTGCCAGCAGTGAACATGGGACCCAGTACTTC
CDR3aa: CASSEHGTQYF
abundance: -
d_gene: -
v_gene: TRBV2
j_gene: TRBJ2-5

CDR3nt: TGTGCCAGCAGCAAATGGAGGACTAGCGAACACAATGAGCAGTACTTC
CDR3aa: CASSKWRTSEHNEQYF
abundance: -
d_gene: -
v_gene: TRBV21-1
j_gene: TRBJ2-7

CDR3nt: TGTGCCAGCAGAGCCGGGACTAGCGGATACAAAAACATTCAGTACTTC
CDR3aa: CASRAGTSGYKNIQYF
abundance: -
d_gene: TRBD2
v_gene: TRBV2
j_gene: TRBJ2-4